Listed here are 5 T cell receptor beta chains from one sample, sequenced in a study of Graves' ophthalmopathy and Graves' hyperthyroidism. Amplification of the TCR beta CDR3 regions used RNA transcripts (as template). Second-round multiplex PCR came after first-round RT-PCR with HTBI primers. MiXCR was run by TCRdb on the multiplex PCR reads, yielding one entry per CDR3 protein. Altogether around 520,000 distinct CDR3 sequences are present, 35% to 45% being singletons, with the ten largest covering about 4.2%. Sequenced material: peripheral blood or thyroid tissue (not recorded which). These receptors were obtained from an adult man with Graves' hyperthyroidism.

Worth noting for this clonotype: Possible read error: a much larger clone is one base away. The chain is built from TRBV7-2 and TRBJ1-1; D perhaps matches TRBD1 (5 bases). Germline CDR1 reads SGHTA; CDR2 reads FQGNSA. Trimming shortened V by 11 bases and J by 6 bases, and 19 bases separated the two germline ends. The CDR3 is made up of 13 amino acids. The chain's CDR3 is CAGQTGELPEAFF. The CDR3 DNA reads TGTGCCGGCCAAACGGGGGAATTGCCTGAAGCTTTCTTT.

The chain joins TRBV5-1 to TRBJ2-5, with TRBD1 matching over 8 bases. The CDR3 runs 17 residues. The germline gives CDR1 SGHRS, CDR2 YFSETQ. V lost 4 bases and J lost 4; bases outside the gene matches: 15. CDR3 in DNA: TGCGCCAGCAGCCAAGAAGGACAGGGATTCACTGGAGAGACCCAGTACTTC. Translating it yields CASSQEGQGFTGETQYF.

This sequence joins TRBV7-9 and TRBJ2-1; D gene uncertain. Deletions cut 0 bases from V and 5 bases from J, with 5 bases between. CDR1 SEHNR and CDR2 FQNEAQ come from the germline V gene (reference sequence). The CDR3 runs to 13 residues. The CDR3 DNA reads as TGTGCCAGCAGCTTAGCTCCGGACAATGAGCAGTTCTTC. Translating gives CASSLAPDNEQFF.

This clonotype has a single count. The V gene is TRBV29-1, the J gene TRBJ1-1, with D hard to call. CDR3 length: 13 residues. The V end was cut by 7 bases, the J end by 4 bases, with 16 bases between. In germline, CDR1 is SQVTM, CDR2 ANQGSEA. CDR3 in DNA: TGCAGCGCCCCGACTAGCGGGAGCACTGAAGCTTTCTTT. It specifies CSAPTSGSTEAFF.

The V gene is TRBV7-9, the J gene TRBJ1-4, with D possibly matching TRBD1 (5 bases). The germline V gene has CDR1 SEHNR and CDR2 FQNEAQ (reference sequence). This CDR3 is built from 16 residues. V was trimmed by 5 bases and J by 4 bases, leaving 17 bases between them. The CDR3 DNA sequence: TGTGCCAGCAGCAAAAGGGAGTCAGGGCTTAATGAAAAACTGTTTTTT. Amino acids: CASSKRESGLNEKLFF.